This paragraph reports one T cell receptor beta chain. The source of the sample is a study of technical replicates of blood from several donors. The CDR3 is 15 amino acids. Germline V gene sequence: CDR1 SEHNR, CDR2 FQNEAQ (reference sequence). V gave up 4 bases and J gave up 2 bases, with 15 bases separating them. The assay was immunoSEQ multiplex PCR, and TCRdb's table has in-frame clones only and misses some. Counted here are 65,000 to 80,000 clones, 95% to 98% occurring once; the ten biggest clones make up around 0.22%. The clonotype was recovered from a human donor in good health. The rearrangement uses TRBV7-9 and TRBJ2-7; a weak D match, TRBD2 (5 bases). Sequenced material: T cells isolated from PBMCs. The CDR3 DNA reads TGTGCCAGCAGCTCAGCGGTTGGCAGTACCTACGAGCAGTACTTC. It encodes CASSSAVGSTYEQYF.